The 4 T cell receptor beta chains listed next were all sequenced from one sample in a study of T cell responses to AZD1222 COVID-19 vaccine. Data came from immunoSEQ multiplex PCR; TCRdb stores just in-frame clones and leaves some out. Altogether 100,000 to 150,000 clones are present, 89% being singletons, with the ten largest covering about 1.6%. Sequenced material: peripheral blood, taken on day 0 of AZD1222 vaccination. The receptor set was obtained from an adult in good health.

This clone was counted a single time. This chain links TRBV19 with TRBJ1-2, with D possibly TRBD1 on 6 matching bases. The V and J ends lost 1 base and 8 bases respectively, with 17 bases between them. There are 15 residues in the CDR3. Per germline, CDR1 LNHDA and CDR2 SQIVND (reference sequence). The CDR3 protein is CASSIAADSLGGYTF. The CDR3 DNA sequence: TGTGCCAGTAGTATAGCTGCGGACAGCCTGGGGGGCTACACCTTC.

V is TRBV5-1 and J is TRBJ2-1; D may be TRBD2 (5 bases). This CDR3 is 16 amino acids long. Germline V gene lookup returns CDR1 SGHRS and CDR2 YFSETQ. The V end lost 4 bases, the J end lost 1 base, and 15 bases lay between the germline ends. The DNA of the CDR3 is TGCGCCAGCAGCCCAACCGGGGTATTTTCCTACAATGAGCAGTTCTTC. This gives the protein CASSPTGVFSYNEQFF.

The chain uses TRBV19 and TRBJ1-4; no firm D call. V was clipped by 8 bases and J by 4 bases, with 11 bases between them. Germline loops: CDR1 LNHDA, CDR2 SQIVND (reference sequence). CDR3 length equals 13 residues. The CDR3 nucleotides read TGTGCCAGTCAGCGGTCGGTTAATGAAAAACTGTTTTTT. Translating gives CASQRSVNEKLFF.

The chain combines TRBV6-1 with TRBJ1-1, with D uncertain. The CDR3 is 14 amino acids. The germline V gene has CDR1 MNHNS and CDR2 SASEGT. V gave up 1 base and J gave up 4 bases, with 10 bases separating them. The CDR3 reads CASSEEVGVTEAFF. The CDR3 DNA sequence: TGTGCCAGCAGTGAAGAAGTAGGTGTCACTGAAGCTTTCTTT.